Presented here are 16 T cell receptor beta chains from one specimen sequenced in a study of blood T cell repertoires in COVID-19. Only in-frame clones appear in the TCRdb table, and some are missing; sequencing was by immunoSEQ multiplex PCR. The data show about 200,000 clones, roughly four fifths seen once. The sample consisted of PBMCs or T cells enriched from blood (not recorded which). These receptors were collected from a man aged 40-50 years who had recovered from COVID-19.

The chain uses TRBV21-1 and TRBJ2-2; the table calls TRBD1, which could not be checked here. TRBV21-1 is labeled a pseudogene. The CDR3 totals 19 residues. CDR3 bases: TGTGCCAGCAGCAAAGGTAAAAGATGGGCAACGAGAGACACCGGGGAGCTGTTTTTT. Its translation: CASSKGKRWATRDTGELFF.

The rearrangement uses TRBV6-2 or TRBV6-3 and TRBJ2-1, with 10 positions matching TRBD2. CDR3 length: 16 amino acids. The V and J ends lost 6 bases and 2 bases, in that order; junction bases with no gene match: 7. CDR1 and CDR2 (germline): MNHEY, SVGEGT. Written as DNA, the CDR3 is TGTGCCAGCAGCCTCCGAGCGGGAGGGCCCTACAATGAGCAGTTCTTC. Encoded protein: CASSLRAGGPYNEQFF.

This clone was counted once. The chain joins TRBV7-2 to TRBJ1-2, with D uncertain. CDR1 is SGHTA, CDR2 FQGNSA, per germline. Trimming took off 5 bases at V and 7 bases at J, with 17 bases between the two ends. The CDR3 spans 14 residues. The CDR3 DNA reads as TGTGCCAGCAGCCCGGACTGGGCAGAGGTTGGCTACACCTTC. Amino acid sequence: CASSPDWAEVGYTF.

The chain employs TRBV3-1 (or the pseudogene TRBV3-2) and TRBJ1-1, with TRBD1 matching over 7 bases. The CDR3 totals 18 residues. V lost 2 bases, J lost 3 bases, and 15 bases stayed unmatched. The germline gives CDR1 LGHDT, CDR2 YNNKEL (reference sequence). CDR3 nucleotide sequence: TGTGCCAGCAGCCAAATTTCCAGGGGCAGGGGGAGGCACACTGAAGCTTTCTTT. This sequence encodes CASSQISRGRGRHTEAFF.

The chain carries TRBV19 and TRBJ2-3; a possible D gene is TRBD2 (6 bases). The CDR3 covers 14 residues. CDR1 is LNHDA and CDR2 is SQIVND in the germline V gene (reference sequence). Between the trimmed V and J ends, which lost 8 bases and 0 bases, there was a span of 12 bases. CDR3: CASGEGTSTDTQYF. CDR3 in DNA: TGTGCCAGTGGAGAAGGGACTAGCACAGATACGCAGTATTTT. The variable domain in full, completed from reference TRBV19 and TRBJ2-3, reads DGGITQSPKYLFRKEGQNVTLSCEQNLNHDAMYWYRQDPGQGLRLIYYSQIVNDFQKGDIAEGYSVSREKKESFPLTVTSAQKNPTAFYLCASGEGTSTDTQYFGPGTRLTVL.

This CDR3 reads CASSPPAVGYEQYF. The CDR3 bases are TGTGCCAGCAGCCCGCCGGCGGTGGGCTACGAGCAGTACTTC. The rearrangement uses TRBV7-2 and TRBJ2-7, with D hard to call. Trimming left V 5 bases short and J 3 bases short, with 14 bases between. The V gene's germline CDR1 is SGHTA and CDR2 FQGNSA. The CDR3 has 14 amino acids.

The chain combines TRBV11-2 with TRBJ1-6; D perhaps matches TRBD1 (5 bases). The CDR3 loop spans 14 amino acids. Germline CDR1 SGHAT, CDR2 FQNNGV. Trimming shortened V by 5 bases and J by 13 bases, and 18 bases separated the two germline ends. The CDR3 loop is CASSPTGESPPLHF. The CDR3 DNA sequence: TGTGCCAGCAGCCCGACGGGGGAAAGTCCCCCCCTCCACTTT.

This chain uses TRBV23-1 with TRBJ2-7, with a tentative D call TRBD1 (5 bases). TRBV23-1 is identified as an open reading frame with a role that is uncertain. This CDR3 region has 13 residues. Trimming took off 2 bases at V and 7 bases at J, with 12 bases between the two ends. CDR3 sequence (DNA): TGCGCCAGCAGTCAAGGGCAGGGTGAAGAGCAGTACGTC. It is translated as CASSQGQGEEQYV.

This clone was found a few times. The gene calls are TRBV7-2 and TRBJ1-2, with D hard to call. V was shortened by 1 base and J by 4 bases, with 16 bases between the two germline ends. The germline V gene encodes CDR1 SGHTA and CDR2 FQGNSA. The length of the CDR3 is 16 residues. The CDR3 protein is CASSLDSFAGIYGYTF. CDR3 coding DNA: TGTGCCAGCAGCTTAGATTCATTTGCGGGGATCTATGGCTACACCTTC.

J is TRBJ1-1 and V is TRBV18; D not resolved. V lost 3 bases to trimming and J lost 0 bases, with 11 bases between them. The CDR3 length is 15 residues. Germline lookup yields CDR1 KGHSH and CDR2 LQKENI. The CDR3 nucleotides read TGTGCCAGCTCACCCACACATAAAATGAACACTGAAGCTTTCTTT. Translation: CASSPTHKMNTEAFF. Together with reference TRBV18 and TRBJ1-1, the CDR3 gives the full variable domain: NAGVMQNPRHLVRRRGQEARLRCSPMKGHSHVYWYRQLPEEGLKFMVYLQKENIIDESGMPKERFSAEFPKEGPSILRIQQVVRGDSAAYFCASSPTHKMNTEAFFGQGTRLTVV.

The rearrangement uses TRBV29-1 and TRBJ2-4, with D hard to call. From germline, CDR1 is SQVTM and CDR2 ANQGSEA. This CDR3 is 10 amino acids long. The V gene lost 5 bases and the J gene lost 13 bases, with 12 bases spanning the gap. The CDR3 coding sequence is TGCAGCGTTTGGTCCGGCGGCCAGTACTTC. It codes for CSVWSGGQYF.

The chain carries TRBV27 and TRBJ2-2, with D uncertain. The V gene lost 4 bases and the J gene lost 0 bases, with 15 bases spanning the gap. The CDR3 contains 17 residues. Germline V gene data show CDR1 as MNHEY and CDR2 as SMNVEV (reference sequence). CDR3 nucleotide sequence: TGTGCCAGCAGTTCGACCAAACAGCTTTCGAACACCGGGGAGCTGTTTTTT. It translates to CASSSTKQLSNTGELFF.

The chain is built from TRBV10-3 and TRBJ2-2; the match to TRBD2 covers 12 bases. Germline V gives CDR1 ENHRY, CDR2 SYGVKD. Losses at the gene ends were 4 bases for V and 0 bases for J; bases not matched to a gene: 0. The CDR3 consists of 16 residues. CDR3 sequence reads: CAISGTSGTNTGELFF. CDR3 DNA sequence: TGTGCCATCAGTGGGACTAGCGGGACGAACACCGGGGAGCTGTTTTTT.

The chain joins TRBV7-8 to TRBJ2-1; 7 positions agree with TRBD2. The CDR3 covers 18 residues. The junction had 13 bases not matched to a gene; V was cut back by 4 bases and J by 1 base. Germline CDR1 reads SGHVS; CDR2 reads FQNEAQ. CDR3 sequence (DNA): TGTGCCAGCAGCTCTAGATCTCAGGCGGGAGCTTCCTACAATGAGCAGTTCTTC. Encoded protein: CASSSRSQAGASYNEQFF.

The CDR3 here is CASSPRDRRVNTEAFF. The CDR3, as DNA: TGTGCCAGCTCACCTCGGGACAGGCGGGTTAACACTGAAGCTTTCTTT. The chain employs TRBV18 and TRBJ1-1; 8 bases are a match to TRBD1. The germline CDR1 and CDR2 sequences are KGHSH and LQKENI. Trimming removed 3 bases from V and 2 bases from J; junction bases left unmatched: 8. CDR3 length: 16 amino acids. Full variable domain (rest looked up from reference TRBV18 and TRBJ1-1): NAGVMQNPRHLVRRRGQEARLRCSPMKGHSHVYWYRQLPEEGLKFMVYLQKENIIDESGMPKERFSAEFPKEGPSILRIQQVVRGDSAAYFCASSPRDRRVNTEAFFGQGTRLTVV.

The chain recombines TRBV5-1 with TRBJ2-7, with D tentatively TRBD2 (5 bases). Germline lookup yields CDR1 SGHRS and CDR2 YFSETQ. CDR3 size: 13 residues. Trimming removed 7 bases from V and 2 bases from J, with 13 bases in between. The chain's CDR3 is CASGLAPTYEQYV. The CDR3 DNA reads TGCGCCAGCGGTCTAGCCCCCACCTACGAGCAGTACGTC.